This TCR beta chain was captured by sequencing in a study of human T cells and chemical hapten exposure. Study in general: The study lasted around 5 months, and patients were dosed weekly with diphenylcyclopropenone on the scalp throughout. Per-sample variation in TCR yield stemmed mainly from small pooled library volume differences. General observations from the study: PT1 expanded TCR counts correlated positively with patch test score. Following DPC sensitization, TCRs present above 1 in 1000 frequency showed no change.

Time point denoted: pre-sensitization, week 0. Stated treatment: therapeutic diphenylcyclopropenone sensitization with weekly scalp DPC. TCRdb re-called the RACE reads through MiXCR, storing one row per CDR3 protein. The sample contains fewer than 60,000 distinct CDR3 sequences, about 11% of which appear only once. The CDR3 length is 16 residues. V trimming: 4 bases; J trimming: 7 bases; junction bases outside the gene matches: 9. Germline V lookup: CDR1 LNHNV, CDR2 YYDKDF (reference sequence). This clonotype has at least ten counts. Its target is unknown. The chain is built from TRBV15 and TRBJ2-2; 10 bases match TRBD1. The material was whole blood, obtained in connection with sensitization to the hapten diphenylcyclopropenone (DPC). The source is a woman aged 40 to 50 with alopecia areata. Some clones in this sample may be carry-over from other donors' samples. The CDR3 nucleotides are TGTGCCACCAGCATGACCGGGACAGGGGTAAACGGGGAGCTGTTTTTT. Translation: CATSMTGTGVNGELFF.